Presented here are 13 T cell receptor beta chains from one specimen sequenced in a study of control samples from healthy donors and cancer patients. Profiling relied on immunoSEQ multiplex PCR, and the TCRdb table lists in-frame clones only, not all of them. The table records under 200,000 clones, roughly 94% of them present only once. Specimen: PBMCs. The receptors stem from a man in his sixties with colorectal cancer.

This sequence joins TRBV14 and TRBJ1-2; the D gene is possibly TRBD1 (5 bases). V was pared by 3 bases and J by 11 bases, with 10 bases between. This CDR3 region has 11 residues. Germline CDR1 SGHDN, CDR2 FVKESK. The CDR3 here is CASSHGTVYTF. The CDR3 DNA follows: TGTGCCAGCAGCCATGGGACCGTTTACACCTTC.

The chain employs TRBV27 and TRBJ2-5; 12 bases are shared with TRBD1. The CDR3 is made up of 17 amino acids. Trimming took 3 bases from V and 5 from J; bases not matched to a gene: 10. CDR1 and CDR2 (germline): MNHEY, SMNVEV (reference sequence). CDR3 sequence: CASSLRQPGQGAETQYF. The CDR3, as DNA: TGTGCCAGCAGTTTGCGACAACCGGGACAGGGGGCGGAGACCCAGTACTTC.

The chain recombines TRBV6-2 or TRBV6-3 with TRBJ2-5; D is unclear. CDR1 is MNHEY and CDR2 is SVGEGT in the germline V gene. With 3 bases removed from V and 1 base from J, the gap between germline ends came to 9 bases. The length of the CDR3 is 14 residues. The CDR3 coding sequence is TGTGCCAGCAGTTATGAATCCGTCCAAGAGACCCAGTACTTC. Residues: CASSYESVQETQYF.

V gene TRBV10-3 combines with J gene TRBJ2-5; D perhaps matches TRBD2 (6 bases). The CDR3 length is 15 residues. Germline CDR1 ENHRY, CDR2 SYGVKD. Trimming took 0 bases from V and 4 from J, leaving 12 bases between them. Here the CDR3 DNA reads TGTGCCATCAGTGAGTCCGGAGGGTTCCGAGAGACCCAGTACTTC. This gives the protein CAISESGGFRETQYF.

The chain uses TRBV28 and TRBJ2-3; D is unresolved. The CDR3 length is 16 residues. V lost 5 bases and J lost 2, with 17 bases in between. Germline loops: CDR1 MDHEN, CDR2 SYDVKM. CDR3 protein: CASSPIRTRFTDTQYF. The DNA for the CDR3 is TGTGCCAGCAGTCCGATCCGTACCCGATTCACAGATACGCAGTATTTT.

This chain links TRBV21-1 with TRBJ1-2. TRBV21-1 is a known pseudogene. CDR3 length: 10 residues. CDR3 sequence: CASSKDDYTF. CDR3 DNA: TGTGCCAGCAGCAAAGACGACTACACCTTC.

This clone was counted once. The rearrangement joins TRBV7-9 to TRBJ2-3; 9 nucleotides align to TRBD1. The ends lost 5 bases at V and 1 base at J; junction bases unmatched: 7. The CDR3 is made up of 16 amino acids. Germline values: CDR1 SEHNR, CDR2 FQNEAQ (reference sequence). CDR3 nucleotides: TGTGCCAGCAGCCTACGGACAGGGGCGGGCACAGATACGCAGTATTTT. It codes for CASSLRTGAGTDTQYF.

The rearrangement joins TRBV5-4 to TRBJ2-5, with 7 bases identical to TRBD1. J was trimmed by 2 bases and V by 4 bases; bases with no gene match: 17. Germline V gene lookup returns CDR1 SGHNT and CDR2 YYREEE (reference sequence). The CDR3 contains 18 residues. This CDR3 reads CASSQRDRGGRWQETQYF. The CDR3 nucleotides read TGTGCCAGCAGCCAGAGAGACAGAGGGGGCCGCTGGCAAGAGACCCAGTACTTC. Variable domain in full (rest from reference TRBV5-4 and TRBJ2-5): ETGVTQSPTHLIKTRGQQVTLRCSSQSGHNTVSWYQQALGQGPQFIFQYYREEENGRGNFPPRFSGLQFPNYSSELNVNALELDDSALYLCASSQRDRGGRWQETQYFGPGTRLLVL.

The chain combines TRBV10-3 with TRBJ1-2, with no clear D. Between the trimmed V and J ends, which lost 0 bases and 6 bases, there was a span of 11 bases. The CDR3 contains 14 residues. Germline CDR1 and CDR2: ENHRY and SYGVKD. This CDR3 reads CAISESRITDGYTF. CDR3 in DNA: TGTGCCATCAGTGAGTCGCGAATCACTGATGGCTACACCTTC.

The V gene is TRBV6-2 or TRBV6-3, the J gene TRBJ1-5; tentative D call: TRBD1 (5 bases). Germline CDR1 is MNHEY and CDR2 is SVGEGT. This CDR3 spans 15 amino acids. V lost 5 bases and J 1 base, leaving 12 bases between the germline ends. The CDR3 is CASSRGFGSNQPQHF. Here the CDR3 DNA reads TGTGCCAGCAGTCGGGGGTTCGGGAGCAATCAGCCCCAGCATTTT.

The V gene is TRBV28, the J gene TRBJ1-2, with D unresolved. CDR1 is MDHEN and CDR2 is SYDVKM in the germline V gene. There are 13 residues in the CDR3. The ends were cut back, 5 bases at V and 3 bases at J, with 10 bases in the middle. The DNA for the CDR3 is TGTGCCAGCAGTATCTGGAGGGACTATGGCTACACCTTC. Translation: CASSIWRDYGYTF.

The chain is built from TRBV10-3 and TRBJ2-7, with D hard to call. The V gene's germline CDR1 is ENHRY and CDR2 SYGVKD. CDR3 length: 14 residues. V was shortened by 3 bases and J by 0 bases, with 9 bases between the two germline ends. CDR3 sequence: CAISDLQSSYEQYF. In DNA form, the CDR3 reads TGTGCCATCAGTGACCTACAGAGCTCCTACGAGCAGTACTTC.

This chain connects TRBV6-6 to TRBJ1-5, with D possibly matching TRBD1 (5 bases). The germline CDR1 and CDR2 sequences are MNHNY and SVGAGI (reference sequence). This CDR3 comprises 16 residues. V was cut by 6 bases and J by 0 bases, with 15 bases left in between. The CDR3 reads CASSIGAGNSNQPQHF. The CDR3 DNA sequence: TGTGCCAGCAGCATCGGGGCAGGGAATAGCAATCAGCCCCAGCATTTT.